This TCR beta chain was captured by sequencing in a study of T cells in localized non-small cell lung cancer. Notes on the study in general: The greatest T cell clonality was found in uninvolved adjacent lung (higher than in tumor). For the top 100 tumor clones, a median about 62 also appeared in adjacent lung. Without multi-region sequencing, intratumor heterogeneity could not be excluded.

The protocol was immunoSEQ multiplex PCR, while the TCRdb copy is restricted to in-frame clones and leaves out a portion. Of over a thousand clones in the sample, 35% to 40% were seen once. Only a few counts were recorded for this clone. What it recognizes is unknown. The sequences come from lung tumor tissue, collected before any cancer treatment. This clonotype was sampled from a male donor aged 60 or older with stage II squamous cell lung carcinoma.

CDR3 bases: TGTGCCAGCTCACCACCCGAGGGTACGCAGTATTTT. This encodes CASSPPEGTQYF. The V call is TRBV18, the J call TRBJ2-3; a weak D match, TRBD2 (5 bases). V dropped 0 bases and J dropped 8 bases, with 6 bases sitting between them. CDR1 KGHSH and CDR2 LQKENI come from the germline V gene. This CDR3 has 12 amino acids.